This T cell receptor beta chain was identified during a study of response to subunit inactivated influenza vaccine. This clonotype has ten or more counts. No antigen is known for it. TCRdb redid the calling of the RT-PCR reads with MiXCR, one entry per CDR3 protein. The sample carries hundreds of thousands of distinct CDR3 sequences, 10% to 15% recorded once. Study-wide results and caveats: With each seasonal influenza vaccination, the authors suggested, few new T cells are recruited.

V lost 1 base and J 4 bases, leaving 10 bases between the germline ends. The length of the CDR3 is 14 residues. Germline V gene sequence: CDR1 LGHNA, CDR2 YSLEER. The chain carries TRBV4-3 and TRBJ1-2; possibly TRBD1 for D (6 bases). The TCR was taken from a man over 45 who received an inactivated influenza vaccine. The specimen comprised PBMCs from blood, sampled roughly 47 days after vaccination. This chain's CDR3 is CASSQAWDTYGYTF. CDR3 in DNA: TGCGCCAGCAGCCAAGCTTGGGACACCTATGGCTACACCTTC.